This passage covers 18 T cell receptor beta chains from one sample sequenced in a study of breast tumors, draining lymph nodes, adjacent tissues. TCRdb ran MiXCR on the multiplex PCR reads and lists one entry per CDR3 protein. The data hold roughly 20,000 distinct CDR3 sequences, with 41% observed a single time. Material for sequencing was breast tumor tissue. Receptors were obtained from a female donor with breast cancer. Some clones in this sample may be carry-over from other donors' samples.

The V call is TRBV20-1, the J call TRBJ1-5; D perhaps matches TRBD1 (6 bases). This CDR3 spans 13 amino acids. Germline V gives CDR1 DFQATT, CDR2 SNEGSKA (reference sequence). Trimming removed 3 bases at V and 3 bases at J, with 9 bases between. The CDR3 loop is CSARQGYNQPQHF. The CDR3 bases are TGCAGTGCTAGGCAGGGGTACAATCAGCCCCAGCATTTT.

The chain combines TRBV14 with TRBJ2-5, with D possibly being TRBD1 (6 bases). Trimming left V 2 bases short and J 1 base short, with 14 bases between. CDR1 SGHDN and CDR2 FVKESK come from the germline V gene. The CDR3 length is 16 residues. CDR3 DNA: TGTGCCAGCAGCCAACGCGGACAGTCCTTCCAAGAGACCCAGTACTTC. This translates into CASSQRGQSFQETQYF.

This chain uses TRBV19 with TRBJ1-5; D gene uncertain. CDR1 and CDR2 from the germline V gene are LNHDA and SQIVND (reference sequence). Trimming pared 7 bases from V and 2 bases from J, leaving 9 bases between. The CDR3 consists of 13 residues. CDR3 DNA: TGTGCCAGTAACGTCCAGCGCAATCAGCCCCAGCATTTT. Translated: CASNVQRNQPQHF. Based on the CDR3 plus reference TRBV19 and TRBJ1-5, the full variable domain is DGGITQSPKYLFRKEGQNVTLSCEQNLNHDAMYWYRQDPGQGLRLIYYSQIVNDFQKGDIAEGYSVSREKKESFPLTVTSAQKNPTAFYLCASNVQRNQPQHFGDGTRLSIL.

This clonotype was counted ten times or more. V is TRBV11-2 and J is TRBJ2-5; D not resolved. CDR3 length: 12 amino acids. Germline V gives CDR1 SGHAT, CDR2 FQNNGV. V was shortened by 1 base and J by 2 bases, with 2 bases between the two germline ends. CDR3 loop: CASSLGQETQYF. The CDR3 DNA reads as TGTGCCAGCAGCTTAGGACAAGAGACCCAGTACTTC.

The chain carries TRBV2 and TRBJ2-2; 9 nucleotides match TRBD2. Germline V gene sequence: CDR1 SNHLY, CDR2 FYNNEI. V lost 1 base, J lost 7 bases, and 4 bases stayed unmatched. The CDR3 runs to 15 residues. CDR3 bases: TGTGCCAGCAGTGAAGGCGGGAGGGCCCTCGGGGAGCTGTTTTTT. It translates to CASSEGGRALGELFF.

The chain couples TRBV7-9 to TRBJ1-6; D not certain. V dropped 1 base and J dropped 6 bases, with 7 bases sitting between them. The CDR3 has 14 residues. Germline lookup yields CDR1 SEHNR and CDR2 FQNEAQ (reference sequence). The CDR3 here is CASSLVGFNSPLHF. The CDR3 DNA is TGTGCCAGCAGCTTAGTAGGGTTTAATTCACCCCTCCACTTT.

The chain is built from TRBV20-1 and TRBJ2-1, with a weak D call TRBD2 (5 bases). V dropped 5 bases and J dropped 4 bases, with 9 bases sitting between them. The CDR3 loop spans 12 amino acids. CDR1 DFQATT and CDR2 SNEGSKA come from the germline V gene (reference sequence). The CDR3 DNA reads as TGCAGTGCTCCAGCGGTTTACAATGAGCAGTTCTTC. Translated: CSAPAVYNEQFF.

The chain recombines TRBV2 with TRBJ2-1; 8 bases align to TRBD1. J was trimmed by 8 bases and V by 3 bases; bases with no gene match: 3. The CDR3 is 13 residues long. In germline, CDR1 is SNHLY, CDR2 FYNNEI. CDR3 region: CASSDGQGDEQFF. The CDR3 bases are TGTGCCAGCAGTGATGGACAGGGCGATGAGCAGTTCTTC.

This clonotype showed up many times. V usage is TRBV10-3 and J usage is TRBJ2-5; D is ambiguous. The CDR3 is 11 residues long. Germline V lookup: CDR1 ENHRY, CDR2 SYGVKD. V was trimmed by 2 bases and J by 5 bases, leaving 3 bases between them. CDR3 DNA sequence: TGTGCCATCAGTGAGCGGGAGACCCAGTACTTC. It specifies CAISERETQYF.

The V gene is TRBV14, the J gene TRBJ1-5; 10 bases are shared with TRBD1. Germline V lookup: CDR1 SGHDN, CDR2 FVKESK. CDR3 size: 18 residues. J lost 6 bases, V lost 4 bases, and 15 bases had no gene match. CDR3 nucleotide sequence: TGTGCCAGCAGCCGCCCAAGTTGGGACAGGGGAGAGGGTCAGCCCCAGCATTTT. Protein: CASSRPSWDRGEGQPQHF.

The chain is built from TRBV9 and TRBJ1-3; TRBD1 is a possible D gene (5 bases). Germline assignment: CDR1 SGDLS and CDR2 YYNGEE. The CDR3 extends over 16 amino acids. The V end lost 0 bases, the J end lost 2 bases, and 12 bases lay between the germline ends. The CDR3 DNA sequence: TGTGCCAGCAGCGTAGGCTTTTCAGGGACTGGAAACACCATATATTTT. As protein: CASSVGFSGTGNTIYF. The full variable domain, its missing parts supplied by reference TRBV9 and TRBJ1-3, is DSGVTQTPKHLITATGQRVTLRCSPRSGDLSVYWYQQSLDQGLQFLIQYYNGEERAKGNILERFSAQQFPDLHSELNLSSLELGDSALYFCASSVGFSGTGNTIYFGEGSWLTVV.

This clonotype is labeled as medium-sized. This sequence joins TRBV7-3 and TRBJ2-3, with D tentatively TRBD1 (6 bases). From germline, CDR1 is SGHTA and CDR2 FQGTGA. This CDR3 is 15 amino acids long. V gave up 0 bases and J gave up 2 bases, with 9 bases separating them. CDR3 region: CASSLTGAHTDTQYF. DNA for the CDR3: TGTGCCAGCAGCTTAACGGGGGCCCACACAGATACGCAGTATTTT.

The chain couples TRBV7-2 to TRBJ2-6; TRBD1 matches 8 bases. Germline lookup yields CDR1 SGHTA and CDR2 FQGNSA. J was trimmed by 2 bases and V by 5 bases; bases with no gene match: 11. The CDR3 loop spans 18 amino acids. CDR3 loop: CASSRTGYTLTGANVLTF. The CDR3 DNA sequence: TGTGCCAGCAGCCGGACAGGGTATACCCTAACTGGGGCCAACGTCCTGACTTTC.

This clonotype was seen ten or more times. The V call is TRBV19, the J call TRBJ2-7; D is uncertain. The CDR3 extends over 15 amino acids. In germline, CDR1 is LNHDA, CDR2 SQIVND (reference sequence). Trimming removed 5 bases from V and 3 bases from J, with 17 bases in between. CDR3 residues: CASSSSLGQFYEQYF. In nucleotides, the CDR3 is TGTGCCAGTAGTTCAAGCCTCGGGCAGTTCTACGAGCAGTACTTC.

The chain combines TRBV20-1 with TRBJ2-3; D is ambiguous. Germline-derived CDR1 and CDR2 are DFQATT and SNEGSKA (reference sequence). The CDR3 has 12 amino acids. V was pared by 3 bases and J by 0 bases, with 4 bases between. The CDR3 bases are TGCAGTGCTAGCCAAAGCACAGATACGCAGTATTTT. Amino acids: CSASQSTDTQYF.

In its sample, this clonotype is medium-sized (0.01 to 0.1%). This chain uses TRBV24-1 with TRBJ2-2; D possibly corresponds to TRBD2 (5 bases). V lost 1 base, J lost 7 bases, and 15 bases lay in between. The germline gives CDR1 KGHDR, CDR2 SFDVKD. This CDR3 contains 16 residues. For the CDR3, the DNA is TGTGCCACCAGTGATTTAGCGGCAGGAAGAGACGGGGAGCTGTTTTTT. As protein: CATSDLAAGRDGELFF.

V is TRBV24-1 and J is TRBJ2-1; D may be TRBD1 or TRBD2 (6 bases each). V shed 4 bases and J shed 7 bases, with 10 bases lying between them. This CDR3 region has 13 residues. Germline assignment: CDR1 KGHDR and CDR2 SFDVKD. Here the CDR3 reads CATSEGGRNEQFF. The CDR3 region has the DNA TGTGCCACCAGTGAAGGGGGGCGGAATGAGCAGTTCTTC.

This clonotype occurred a few times. This may stem from a read error, because a much larger clone lies one nucleotide away. This rearrangement joins TRBV20-1 to TRBJ1-5, with a weak D call TRBD1 (6 bases). V was clipped by 0 bases and J by 0 bases, with 24 bases between them. Germline CDR1 is DFQATT and CDR2 is SNEGSKA (reference sequence). This CDR3 region has 20 residues. This CDR3 is CSARDLTRDTVGVSNQPQHF. Written as DNA, the CDR3 is TGCAGTGCTAGAGATCTCACCCGGGACACGGTCGGCGTTAGCAATCAGCCCCAGCATTTT.